This T cell receptor (beta chain) was documented in a study of T cells in Graves' hyperthyroidism and ophthalmopathy. General study results and limits: Model-based prediction identified ophthalmopathy a median 6.5 months prior to its onset.

Amplification yielded TCR beta CDR3 regions, with RNA transcripts as the source. The TCR CDR3 was amplified in a first-round RT-PCR using the HTBI primer set. MiXCR, run by TCRdb on the multiplex PCR reads, gives a single entry per CDR3 protein. The sample has around 99,000 distinct CDR3 sequences, roughly 15% seen once. Of note for this clonotype: Its antigen is as yet unknown.

When ophthalmopathy did not progress within 18 months, Graves' hyperthyroidism was considered stable. In making diagnoses, clinical symptoms, serum thyroxine and TRAb, thyroid ultrasound and orbital computed tomography were all used. The junction had 7 bases not matched to a gene; V was cut back by 1 base and J by 9 bases. CDR3 length: 15 amino acids. CDR1 and CDR2 (germline): LGHDT, YNNKEL (reference sequence). The sequencing input was blood. The V call is TRBV3-1, the J call TRBJ2-1; 9 bases agree with TRBD2. The source is a woman aged 45-65 years with Graves' hyperthyroidism. CDR3 coding DNA: TGTGCCAGCAGCCAAGGGGGACTAGCTCTGGTTGAGCAGTTCTTC. The encoded protein is CASSQGGLALVEQFF.